This T cell receptor (beta chain) was captured in a study of blood T cell repertoires in COVID-19. As for the study in general: Sites across the United States, Italy and Spain contributed samples from acute and convalescent COVID-19. From T cells, B-cell-depleted T cells, or PBMCs came the material, which was cDNA or gDNA.

The CDR3 has 15 residues. Germline values: CDR1 KGHSH, CDR2 LQKENI. Original handling: For nucleated cells, counts were estimated from reference gene primer amplification. The method was immunoSEQ multiplex PCR; TCRdb's version includes in-frame clones alone and lacks a portion of them. V and J calls and clone size are as listed in that table; D and trimming were resolved from the DNA. This table holds tens of thousands of clones, around 80% found once. As to this clone: The junction and the germline gene differ at one end; a read error may be behind it.

V and J are TRBV18 and TRBJ2-3, with 9 positions matching TRBD2. Sequenced input: peripheral blood. The TCR comes from a human donor in a cohort sampled during active COVID-19. In nucleotides, the CDR3 is TGTGCCAGCTCCCCACTAGCGGGTATCACAGATACGCAGTATTTT. It translates to CASSPLAGITDTQYF.